The 6 T cell receptor beta chains given below trace back to one sample, sequenced in a study of blood T cell repertoires in COVID-19. Assay: immunoSEQ multiplex PCR; the TCRdb copy retains only in-frame clones and omits some. The repertoire has under 200,000 clones, around 86% of them found once; the top ten carry around 13%. The sample comprised peripheral blood. Source of these receptors: a man aged 65 to 85 who had recovered from COVID-19.

In DNA, the CDR3 is TGTGCCAGTAGGCGGGTCCTTAGGGATGGCGAGCAGTACTTC. This codes for CASRRVLRDGEQYF. The chain employs TRBV19 and TRBJ2-7; maybe TRBD2 (5 bases). The CDR3 consists of 14 residues. Germline CDR1 reads LNHDA; CDR2 reads SQIVND (reference sequence). Trimming left V 6 bases short and J 6 bases short, with 18 bases between.

The rearrangement links TRBV28 to TRBJ2-7; D might be TRBD1 (6 bases). This CDR3 spans 14 amino acids. The germline V and J ends were trimmed by 7 bases and 1 base, with 14 bases remaining between them. Germline CDR1 and CDR2: MDHEN and SYDVKM. CDR3 residues: CASTGAQGSYEQYF. CDR3 DNA: TGTGCCAGCACCGGAGCTCAGGGGTCCTACGAGCAGTACTTC.

This chain connects TRBV4-1 to TRBJ1-3; unclear D gene. Germline V gene sequence: CDR1 MGHRA, CDR2 YSYEKL. Trimming removed 11 bases at V and 4 bases at J, with 18 bases between. The CDR3 consists of 14 residues. The CDR3 is CASAEASRGNTIYF. The CDR3 nucleotides are TGCGCCTCGGCGGAGGCTTCACGCGGAAACACCATATATTTT.

Only one count was recorded for this clone. The chain employs TRBV6-6 and TRBJ2-3, with D uncertain. The V gene's germline CDR1 is MNHNY and CDR2 SVGAGI (reference sequence). This CDR3 is 13 amino acids long. Trimming removed 3 bases from V and 0 bases from J, with 4 bases in between. CDR3 protein: CASSYPSTDTQYF. CDR3 sequence (DNA): TGTGCCAGCAGTTATCCTAGCACAGATACGCAGTATTTT.

This chain links TRBV6-5 with TRBJ2-3; TRBD2 is a possible D gene (6 bases). Trimming removed 8 bases from V and 1 base from J, with 13 bases in between. The CDR3 extends over 14 amino acids. Per the germline V gene, CDR1 is MNHEY and CDR2 is SVGAGI. In nucleotides, the CDR3 is TGTGCCAGCGGGCGGGGTAGGGGCACAGATACGCAGTATTTT. This codes for CASGRGRGTDTQYF.

V usage is TRBV19 and J usage is TRBJ2-2, with 10 nucleotides matching TRBD2. Germline CDR1 and CDR2: LNHDA and SQIVND (reference sequence). This CDR3 has 15 residues. Trimming removed 3 bases from V and 5 bases from J; junction bases left unmatched: 3. The CDR3 sequence: CASSMGSGRTGELFF. In DNA, the CDR3 is TGTGCCAGTAGTATGGGTAGCGGGAGGACCGGGGAGCTGTTTTTT.